What follows describes a single T cell receptor (beta chain). The antigen is undetermined. The sample belongs to a study of cytotoxic CD8 clonotypes in ibrutinib-treated CLL. Broader study findings: Baseline values of clonality outstripped age-matched healthy donors and followed circulating CD8+ T-cell counts.

V lost 3 bases and J lost 7, with 11 bases in between. CDR1 is KGHSH, CDR2 LQKENI, per germline. CDR3 length: 13 amino acids. A 1 in 200,000 to 1 in 1 million T cell depth was the sequencing target. Sequencing used immunoSEQ multiplex PCR; TCRdb keeps in-frame clones, though not all of them. The table shows roughly 200,000 clones, with more than 70% occurring only once. The receptor comes from a human donor with chronic lymphocytic leukemia. The V call is TRBV18, the J call TRBJ2-3; either TRBD1 or TRBD2 may fit D (6 bases each). Specimen: PBMCs, collected after 12 months of ibrutinib treatment. CDR3 amino acids: CASSPGGDHTQYF. In DNA form, the CDR3 reads TGTGCCAGCTCACCCGGGGGCGATCATACGCAGTATTTT.